This TCR beta chain was identified during a study of T cell responses to AZD1222 COVID-19 vaccine. The study's findings and limits: Across the whole spike, CD4 TCRs peaked at regions 160-218 and 743-854. Two doses of AZD1222 preceded a rise in Spike-specific TCR breadth and depth.

Sequencing used immunoSEQ multiplex PCR; TCRdb keeps in-frame clones, though not all of them. The sample includes 50,000 to 65,000 clones, roughly four fifths of them seen just once. Concerning this clone itself: The antigen is unknown. The sample contains more than one DNA sequence encoding this CDR3.

This specimen was peripheral blood, taken 28 days after the second AZD1222 dose. The source is an adult who received the AZD1222 COVID-19 vaccine.

DNA for the CDR3: TGCGCCAGCAGCTTGGCGGTGACCGGGGAGCTGTTTTTT. Translated, it gives CASSLAVTGELFF. This rearrangement joins TRBV5-1 to TRBJ2-2, with no clear D. V gave up 0 bases and J gave up 5 bases, with 5 bases separating them. Germline loops: CDR1 SGHRS, CDR2 YFSETQ. CDR3 size: 13 residues.